Presented here are 8 T cell receptor beta chains from one specimen sequenced in a study of human CD8 memory T cell subsets. TPEX cells were CCR7+ PD-1+ TIGIT+ early memory CD8+ T cells with exhausted-like traits. Generation of TCR beta libraries used UMI-labeled 5' RACE. From its re-call of the 5' RACE reads, TCRdb lists each CDR3 protein once, without DNA. The sample table includes some 10,000 distinct CDR3 sequences. Sequenced material: CD8+ T cells from PBMCs. Receptors were obtained from a human donor in good health.

The V and J genes are TRBV7-6 and TRBJ2-2; TCRdb names TRBD2, which stays unverified in the absence of DNA. Germline loops: CDR1 SGHVS, CDR2 FNYEAQ. The length of the CDR3 is 15 residues. Here the CDR3 reads CASSPVGLGTGELFF.

This clonotype is classed as medium-sized by frequency. The chain couples TRBV5-1 to TRBJ2-1; TCRdb selects TRBD2, and the lack of DNA leaves this call unchecked. The CDR3 has 18 amino acids. Germline V CDR1 and CDR2: SGHRS, YFSETQ. The CDR3: CASSPGLAGPSPYNEQFF.

The chain employs TRBV28 and TRBJ2-7. Germline V lookup: CDR1 MDHEN, CDR2 SYDVKM. The CDR3 runs to 14 residues. This CDR3 reads CASRLTRSSYEQYF. The whole variable domain, remainder taken from reference TRBV28 and TRBJ2-7, is DVKVTQSSRYLVKRTGEKVFLECVQDMDHENMFWYRQDPGLGLRLIYFSYDVKMKEKGDIPEGYSVSREKKERFSLILESASTNQTSMYLCASRLTRSSYEQYFGPGTRLTVT.

The V and J genes are TRBV7-8 and TRBJ1-1; the TRBD1 assignment by TCRdb is unverifiable without DNA. Per the germline V gene, CDR1 is SGHVS and CDR2 is FQNEAQ. There are 14 residues in the CDR3. The CDR3 loop is CASSLWGEGVEAFF.

This clonotype is deemed large by its frequency. The chain combines TRBV7-9 with TRBJ1-4; TCRdb calls TRBD1, which cannot be checked without DNA. Germline lookup yields CDR1 SEHNR and CDR2 FQNEAQ (reference sequence). This CDR3 region has 18 residues. The CDR3 protein is CASSLPPGRQGNNEKLFF.

By frequency, this clonotype registers large. V and J are TRBV20-1 and TRBJ2-7; TCRdb reports TRBD2, a call that lacks DNA to check it against. Germline-derived CDR1 and CDR2 are DFQATT and SNEGSKA (reference sequence). This CDR3 comprises 13 residues. The CDR3 sequence: CSARLDPSYEQYF.

The gene calls are TRBV5-1 and TRBJ2-7. The CDR3 spans 12 residues. Germline values: CDR1 SGHRS, CDR2 YFSETQ. The CDR3 spells CASSFWGNEQYF.

V and J are TRBV20-1 and TRBJ2-7; TCRdb picks TRBD1, but there is no DNA to check that call. The CDR3 contains 16 residues. Germline CDR1 is DFQATT and CDR2 is SNEGSKA (reference sequence). CDR3 amino acids: CSARPRDRGRSYEQYF.